The T cell receptor (beta chain) under discussion was sequenced for a study of T cells in Graves' hyperthyroidism and ophthalmopathy (dated by TCRdb to between 2017 and 2020). Background for the entire study: Peripheral blood samples were taken at the time of initial diagnosis, prior to any treatment. In addition, the study compared T-cell repertoires in thyroid tissue and in blood from five to seven Graves' hyperthyroidism patients. An independent validation cohort of under 20 hyperthyroidism patients and 15 or so patients who later progressed to ophthalmopathy tested prospective prediction of ophthalmopathy. To identify TCR V-J signatures that set the groups apart, the researchers used a discovery cohort of approximately 98 patients, made up of roughly 45 with Graves' ophthalmopathy and some 60 with stable Graves' hyperthyroidism. For training and testing, the 95 to 100 patients in the discovery cohort were randomly divided in a 7:3 ratio. Following sampling, methimazole starting at 30 mg daily was given to hyperthyroidism patients, and high-dose intravenous methylprednisolone was given to ophthalmopathy patients. TCR Vbeta CDR3 sequencing of roughly 140 peripheral blood samples (over 40 ophthalmopathy, about 80 hyperthyroidism and some 17 progressor patients) is reported in the paper. On the study overall, not on this receptor specifically: No statistical method was used to fix the sample size in advance, and group allocation was not hidden from the investigators. In cross-validation, a model built on a 13 V-J signature told ophthalmopathy apart from stable hyperthyroidism with roughly 87% sensitivity and 81% to 82% specificity, and in testing the same model reached 80%/75%. Most expanded thyroid clonotypes (frequency above 0.001) were also detected in blood, suggesting blood repertoires may reflect thyroid immune responses. In validation, progression to ophthalmopathy was predicted by the model with 70% to 71% sensitivity and 72.22% specificity, a median of approximately 7.1 months before onset.

Comments on this clonotype: It lacks a known antigen. Base qualities were left out, and no much larger clone turns up one base away.

The TCR beta CDR3 regions were amplified from the RNA transcripts. For the first round of RT-PCR on the TCR CDR3, the HTBI primer set was used together with the Qiagen OneStep RT-PCR kit. A second multiplex PCR round built the libraries, followed by size selection and purification. Sequencing of the libraries was done on an Illumina HiSeq2000 using paired-end 100 bp reads. As for the authors' bioinformatics: SOAPnuke was used to process the raw data, throwing out any read that contained adapters or uncalled bases, had a mean Phred below 15, or lacked an exact constant-primer or identifier match. COPE v1.2.5 was used to merge high-quality paired reads, and clonotypes were defined as unique nucleotide sequences. Clonotypes were aligned to IMGT TRBV, TRBD and TRBJ reference segments using MiTCR v1.1. Only V-J combinations with frequency above 0.0001, covering roughly 99% of repertoires, were analysed. The TCS score was defined as F50 (clonal expansion) divided by E x V (chaos), with BLOSUM62-based TCRdist calculated between CDR3 peptides within each V-J. Welch's t-statistics and random forest reduced approximately 520 V-J features to roughly 13, which were used in a naive Bayes classifier (R e1071). TCRdb reprocessed the public reads (quality trimming at Q25 with fastp, clone calling with MiXCR) and kept in-frame beta chains. Every distinct CDR3 protein forms one entry, paired with its most common genes and DNA. None of the V and J calls come from the authors' own analysis; TCRdb made them. The sample data list fewer than 900,000 distinct CDR3 sequences, and around 15% of these were observed just once. 8.4% of the sample lies in the top ten.

A patient counted as having stable Graves' hyperthyroidism if no progression to ophthalmopathy occurred over 18 months of follow-up. Hyperthyroidism patients were newly diagnosed, had a disease duration of under 2 months, and were aged 18 to 65 years. The study excluded patients with uncontrolled infections, other autoimmune diseases, pregnancy or lactation. Diagnoses relied on clinical symptoms, serum thyroxine and TRAb, thyroid ultrasound and orbital computed tomography. PBMCs were isolated from approximately 10 ml of fresh peripheral blood by Ficoll-Paque density gradient centrifugation. Trizol reagent was used to extract total RNA, and RNA quality was then checked on an Agilent 2100 Bioanalyzer. From the cysteine up to the phenylalanine, the CDR3 has a length of 11 residues. Only CDR3 DNA remains: 33 bases, in frame from the first base. V and J are truncated by 8 bases and 3 bases respectively, leaving an intervening sequence of 8 bases. Reading the germline V gene gives CDR1 WSHSY and CDR2 SAAADI.

The sample consisted of blood. The V and J genes are TRBV10-2 and TRBJ2-7; no D gene is confidently identified. This clonotype originated in a man between 18 and 35 years old with Graves' hyperthyroidism. The sequenced DNA is TGCGCCAGCCGTGCCGGCTACGAGCAGTACTTC. It is translated as CASRAGYEQYF.